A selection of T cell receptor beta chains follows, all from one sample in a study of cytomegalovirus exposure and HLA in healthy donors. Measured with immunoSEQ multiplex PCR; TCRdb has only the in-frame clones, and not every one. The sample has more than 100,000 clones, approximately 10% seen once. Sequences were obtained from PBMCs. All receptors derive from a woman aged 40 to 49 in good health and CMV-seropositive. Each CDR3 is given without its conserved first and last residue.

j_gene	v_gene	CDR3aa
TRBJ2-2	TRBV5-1	ASSHGTGGTGELF
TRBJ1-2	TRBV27	ASRPTGTVSGYT
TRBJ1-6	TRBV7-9	ASSLDLLGGDNSPLH
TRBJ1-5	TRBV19	ASRPTGTGASQPQH
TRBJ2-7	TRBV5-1	ASSSHTNLPLYEQY
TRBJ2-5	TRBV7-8	ASSLTTGQGQETQY
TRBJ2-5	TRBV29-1	SASGGWSQETQY
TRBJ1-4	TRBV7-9	ASSLGASPI
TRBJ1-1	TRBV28	ASSSGTPLNTEAF
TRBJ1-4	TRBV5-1	ASSLQGTNEKLF
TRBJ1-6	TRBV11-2	ASSLDRHRGSYNSPLH
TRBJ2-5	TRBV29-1	SVELDRGFETQY
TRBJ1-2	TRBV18	ASSPPPTAANYGYT
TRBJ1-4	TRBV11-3	ASSLGGRADEKLF
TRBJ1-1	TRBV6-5	ASRGQGQGNTEAF
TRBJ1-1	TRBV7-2	ASSLVGGPGNTEAF
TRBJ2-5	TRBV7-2	ASSRMLGEETQY
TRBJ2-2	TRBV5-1	ASSSEPLAGELF
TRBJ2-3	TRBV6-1	ASSETLPPSAQY
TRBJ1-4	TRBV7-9	ASSPPGRTNEKLF
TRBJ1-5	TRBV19	ASSPSGQALNQPQH
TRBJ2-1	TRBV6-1	ASRGTGGNEQF
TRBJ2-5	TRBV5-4	ASSFKGGDETQY
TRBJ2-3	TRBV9	ASSVAVGGSTDTQY
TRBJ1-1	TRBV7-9	ASSLAQGENTEAF
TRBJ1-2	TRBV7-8	ASSPPMIQINYGYT
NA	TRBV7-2	ASSSSVYEQY
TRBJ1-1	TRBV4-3	ASSQDTGSLNTEAF
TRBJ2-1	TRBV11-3	ASRERGQPDRGGEQF
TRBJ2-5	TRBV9	ASSVGSGGFQETQY
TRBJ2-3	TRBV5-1	ASSFGLAGSSTDTQY
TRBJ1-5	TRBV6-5	ASSSIRDQPQH
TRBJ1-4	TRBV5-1	ASSGSSGTNEKLF
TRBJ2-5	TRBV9	ASSVASGEETQY
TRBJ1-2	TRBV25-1	ASSESGISSLNYGYT
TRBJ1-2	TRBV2	ASSFLDRGSPYGYT
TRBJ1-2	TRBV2	ASSAGQDYGYT
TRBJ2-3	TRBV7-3	ASSSGGGTDTQY
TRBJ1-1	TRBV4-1	ASSHQRSRTGATEAF
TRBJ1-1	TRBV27	ASSLNGQGPTEAF
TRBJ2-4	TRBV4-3	ASSHSGGAPNIQY
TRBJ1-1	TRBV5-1	ASRAGTGNTEAF
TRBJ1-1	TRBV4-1	ASSPRDRDTEAF
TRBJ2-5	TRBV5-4	ASSPGGVSGTQETQY
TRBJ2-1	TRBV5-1	ASSLAQGKSYNEQF
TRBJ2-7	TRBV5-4	ASSTDLAGGTEQY
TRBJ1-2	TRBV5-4	ASSVANYGYT
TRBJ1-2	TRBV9	ASSVDPGQGGGYT
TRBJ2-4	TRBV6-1	ASSLSGTGRNIQY